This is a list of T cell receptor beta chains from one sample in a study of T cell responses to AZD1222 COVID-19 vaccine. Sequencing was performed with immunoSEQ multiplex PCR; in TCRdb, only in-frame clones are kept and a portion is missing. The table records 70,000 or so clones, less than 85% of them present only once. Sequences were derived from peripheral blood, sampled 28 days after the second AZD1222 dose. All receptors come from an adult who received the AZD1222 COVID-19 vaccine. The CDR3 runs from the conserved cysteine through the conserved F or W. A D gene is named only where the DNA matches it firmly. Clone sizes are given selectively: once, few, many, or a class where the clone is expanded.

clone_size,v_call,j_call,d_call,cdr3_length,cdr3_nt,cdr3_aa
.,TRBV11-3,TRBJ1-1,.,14,TGTGCCAGCAGCTTGTCCAGTTTTGGCACTGAAGCTTTCTTT,CASSLSSFGTEAFF
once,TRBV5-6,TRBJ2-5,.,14,TGTGCCAGCAGCTTTTTTGGGGGGCGGGAGACCCAGTACTTC,CASSFFGGRETQYF
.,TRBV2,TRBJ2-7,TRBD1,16,TGTGCCAGCACCGATGCTGGACAGGGGAATACCTACGAGCAGTACTTC,CASTDAGQGNTYEQYF
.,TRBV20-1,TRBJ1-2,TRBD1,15,TGCAGTGCTAGTACGACAGGGCGATCTTACGAAGGCTACACCTTC,CSASTTGRSYEGYTF
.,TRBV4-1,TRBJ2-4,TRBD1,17,TGCGCCAGCAGCCACCCCGGACAGGGGGGGTCCAAAAACATTCAGTACTTC,CASSHPGQGGSKNIQYF
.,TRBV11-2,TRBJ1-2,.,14,TGTGCCAGCAGCTCCTACGGGACTCTCAGGGGCTACACCTTC,CASSSYGTLRGYTF
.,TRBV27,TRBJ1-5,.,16,TGTGCCAGCCTCCCCGGGACTCCATCTAGCAATCAGCCCCAGCATTTT,CASLPGTPSSNQPQHF
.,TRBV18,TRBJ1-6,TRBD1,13,TGTGCCAGCTCCGGACAGGAGAATTCACCCCTCCACTTT,CASSGQENSPLHF
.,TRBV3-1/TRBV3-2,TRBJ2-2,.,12,TGTGCCAGCAGCCAAAGCACCGGGGAGCTGTTTTTT,CASSQSTGELFF
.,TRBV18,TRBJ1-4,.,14,TGTGCCAGCTCACCCACGGCAACTAATGAAAAACTGTTTTTT,CASSPTATNEKLFF
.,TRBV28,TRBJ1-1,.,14,TGTGCCAGCAGTTTCGGGAGACGGAACACTGAAGCTTTCTTT,CASSFGRRNTEAFF
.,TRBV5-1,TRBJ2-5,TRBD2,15,TGCGCCAGCAGCTTTAGCGGGGGGGCCAGTGAGACCCAGTACTTC,CASSFSGGASETQYF
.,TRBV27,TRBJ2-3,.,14,TGTGCCAGCTGGGCTCAGGGGCAGAAAGATACGCAGTATTTT,CASWAQGQKDTQYF
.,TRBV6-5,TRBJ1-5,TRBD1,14,TGTGCCACACATGCCGGGACAGTCAATCAGCCCCAGCATTTT,CATHAGTVNQPQHF
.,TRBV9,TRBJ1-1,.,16,TGTGCCAGCAGCGCCGGTTGGGGGTTTGTGGACACTGAAGCTTTCTTT,CASSAGWGFVDTEAFF
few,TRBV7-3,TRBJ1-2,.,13,TGTGCCAGCAGCGCGGACAGAAACTATGGCTACACCTTC,CASSADRNYGYTF
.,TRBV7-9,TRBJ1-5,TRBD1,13,TGTGCCAGCAGCCAACAGGGGAATCAACCCCAGCATTTT,CASSQQGNQPQHF
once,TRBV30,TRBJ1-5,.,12,TGTGCCTGGGGGGATAGCAATCAGCCCCAGCATTTT,CAWGDSNQPQHF
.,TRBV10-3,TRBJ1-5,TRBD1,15,TGTGCCACTACGGGACAGCGAGAGTCCAATCAGCCCCAGCATTTT,CATTGQRESNQPQHF
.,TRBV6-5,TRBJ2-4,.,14,TGTGCCAGCAGGGCAGGATTAGCCAAAAACATTCAGTACTTC,CASRAGLAKNIQYF
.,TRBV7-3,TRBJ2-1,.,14,TGTGCCAGCAGCCCGGGTGTATCCTACAATGAGCAGTTCTTC,CASSPGVSYNEQFF
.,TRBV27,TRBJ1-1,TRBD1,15,TGTGCCAGCAGGCTAACACAGGGGGCGAACACTGAAGCTTTCTTT,CASRLTQGANTEAFF
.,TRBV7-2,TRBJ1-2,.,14,TGTGCCAGCAGCGAGAACAGGGTCGTGAATGGCTACACCTTC,CASSENRVVNGYTF
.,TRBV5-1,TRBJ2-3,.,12,TGCGCCAGCAGATCATACGCAGATACGCAGTATTTT,CASRSYADTQYF
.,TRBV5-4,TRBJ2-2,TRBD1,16,TGTGCCAGCACCCGGACAGGGCAGTTAATCACCGGGGAGCTGTTTTTT,CASTRTGQLITGELFF
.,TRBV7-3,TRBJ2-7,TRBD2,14,TGTGCCAGCAGCTTATCTCAAGCGGGGGACGAGCAGTACTTC,CASSLSQAGDEQYF
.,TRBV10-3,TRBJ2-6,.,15,TGTGCCATCAGTGAGGCCAGAGCTGGGGCCAACGTCCTGACTTTC,CAISEARAGANVLTF
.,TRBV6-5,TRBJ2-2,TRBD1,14,TGTGCCAGCAGTTCCGGGACAGGGTTCGGGGAGCTGTTTTTT,CASSSGTGFGELFF
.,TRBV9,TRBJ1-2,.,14,TGTGCCAGCAGCGTTTTGGCGGCTGGCGGTGGCTACACCTTC,CASSVLAAGGGYTF
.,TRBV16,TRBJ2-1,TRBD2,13,TGTGCCAGCAGCTTCGGGGGGGGCAGGGAGCAGTTCTTC,CASSFGGGREQFF
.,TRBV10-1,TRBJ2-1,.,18,TGCGCCAGCAGTGAACGAGGGATTGCCTTGGGATCCTACAATGAGCAGTTCTTC,CASSERGIALGSYNEQFF
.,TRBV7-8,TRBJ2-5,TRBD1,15,TGTGCCAGCAGCTTAGCGGGACAGGGTGAAGGGACCCAGTACTTC,CASSLAGQGEGTQYF
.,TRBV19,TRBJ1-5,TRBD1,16,TGTGCCAGTAGTCTACGGGACAGACATAGCAATCAGCCCCAGCATTTT,CASSLRDRHSNQPQHF
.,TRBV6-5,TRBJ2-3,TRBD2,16,TGTGCCAGCAGTTTGCTAGCGGGAGGGCCTAGTGGTACGCAGTATTTT,CASSLLAGGPSGTQYF
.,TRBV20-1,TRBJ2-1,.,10,TGCAGTGCTTTCAAATTAGTGCAGTTCTTC,CSAFKLVQFF
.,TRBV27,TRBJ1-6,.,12,TGTGCCAGCAGTTTTGGGGATTCACCCCTCCACTTT,CASSFGDSPLHF
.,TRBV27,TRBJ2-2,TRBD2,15,TGTGCCAGCAGCGGACTAGCAGCGAACACCAGGGAGCTGTTTTTT,CASSGLAANTRELFF
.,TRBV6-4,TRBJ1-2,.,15,TGTGCCAGCTTCCTGGATGCCCCAGTCAACTATGGCTACACCTTC,CASFLDAPVNYGYTF
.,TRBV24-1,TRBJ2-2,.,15,TGTGCCACCAGTGATGTCAACGACGGCGGCGGGGAGCTGTTTTTT,CATSDVNDGGGELFF
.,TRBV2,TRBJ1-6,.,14,TGTGCCAGCACGAACCTGGACAGTTTTTCACCCCTCCACTTT,CASTNLDSFSPLHF
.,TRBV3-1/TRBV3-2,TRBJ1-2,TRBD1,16,TGTGCCAGCAGCACCCGGGACAGGGTGACGGGGGATGGCTACACCTTC,CASSTRDRVTGDGYTF
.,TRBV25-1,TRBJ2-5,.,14,TGTGCCAGCAGTGAAAGTAGCCATGGTGAAACCCAGTACTTC,CASSESSHGETQYF